This T cell receptor beta chain was captured by sequencing in a study of T-cell memory formation after mild COVID-19. Study background: TCR clusters largely stayed donor specific.

The CDR3 sequence is 14 residues long. V dropped 4 bases and J dropped 0 bases, with 7 bases sitting between them. TCRdb itself ran the 5' RACE reads through MiXCR, one entry per CDR3 protein. The profile shows about 440,000 distinct CDR3 sequences, 20% of them singletons. The chain uses TRBV23-1 and TRBJ2-1; D not resolved. TRBV23-1 is flagged as an ORF with uncertain function. The receptor's source is an adult woman who had mild COVID-19 (a few samples of this study predate the infection). Cell type and time point are not known. Sequenced: PBMCs or a T cell subset sorted from them (not recorded which). The CDR3 loop is CASSRQSSYNEQFF. The DNA for the CDR3 is TGCGCCAGCAGTCGGCAGAGCTCCTACAATGAGCAGTTCTTC.